This TCR beta chain was obtained from a study of cytomegalovirus exposure and HLA in healthy donors. Findings and limits, study-wide: TCR beta sequences reportedly predicted most subjects' HLA-A and HLA-B alleles accurately. Some V segments, including TRBV6-2 and TRBV6-3, were excluded as indistinguishable.

CDR3 length: 21 amino acids. Trimming at V came to 0 bases and at J to 1 base, leaving 13 bases not matched to a gene. Germline V CDR1 and CDR2: LGHNT, FRNRAP. As regards this clone: The target antigen is unknown.

PCR amplification relied on 60 Vbeta primers (plus 13 Jbeta primers). The table came from immunoSEQ multiplex PCR; TCRdb's copy has only in-frame clones and leaves some out. The repertoire holds about 130,000 clones, with approximately 82% as singletons. The rearrangement uses TRBV12-5 and TRBJ1-6, with 9 bases identical to TRBD1. Source material: PBMCs. The receptor was isolated from a woman younger than 35 in good health and CMV-seropositive. CDR3 bases: TGTGCTAGTGGTTTGGTAGTCGGCAGGACAGGGGAAAGGTCCTATAATTCACCCCTCCACTTT. Encoded protein: CASGLVVGRTGERSYNSPLHF.